This T cell receptor (beta chain) was sequenced for a study of OX40 agonist ivuxolimab in advanced cancers. Study at large: Patients achieving partial responses numbered three: one hepatocellular carcinoma case and two cutaneous melanoma cases. The study's findings and limits: At doses 0.1 to 3.0 mg/kg, CD4+ and CD8+ clones expanded.

Notes on this clone: Its antigen is unknown.

The method was immunoSEQ multiplex PCR; TCRdb's version includes in-frame clones alone and lacks a portion of them. The profile covers about 67,000 clones, with roughly 84% appearing a single time and around 2% taken by the ten largest. Exclusion applied to patients with autoimmune disease history or systemic immunosuppression. This sequence originates from an adult with an advanced solid tumor such as melanoma, head and neck, liver or kidney cancer. The sequencing used CD4+ or CD8+ T cells sorted from blood, collected in a trial of the OX40 agonist ivuxolimab.

The CDR3 region is CASKRGQNYGYTF. CDR3 DNA: TGTGCCAGCAAACGAGGACAGAACTATGGCTACACCTTC. This rearrangement joins TRBV2 to TRBJ1-2; a weak D match, TRBD1 (6 bases). This CDR3 has 13 amino acids. CDR1 and CDR2 (germline): SNHLY, FYNNEI. Trimming cost V 7 bases and J 2 bases, with 11 bases left between them.